One and the same sample provided the 32 T cell receptor beta chains below, sequenced in a study of HIV-infected patients and healthy controls. Follow-up blood was drawn about 14 weeks, roughly three months, after antiretroviral therapy began. The repertoire came from unfractionated whole blood and reflected all unsorted peripheral T cells. Alpha and beta constant-region primers primed reverse transcription of 400 to 500 ng RNA. Each of the alpha and beta chains got its own library through chain-specific third strand synthesis with indices. From the 5' RACE reads, TCRdb called clonotypes with MiXCR, one entry per CDR3 protein. The sample comprises several thousand distinct CDR3 sequences, roughly a tenth of which are singletons, and 15% to 20% rests with the top ten. Sequenced material: blood, taken during antiretroviral therapy. These receptors were collected from an adult with HIV infection.

This clonotype is deemed medium-sized. As DNA, the CDR3 is TGTGCCAGCTCACCGCAGGGACAGCACACTGAAGCTTTCTTT. Protein product: CASSPQGQHTEAFF. The chain carries TRBV18 and TRBJ1-1; TRBD1 matches at 7 bases. The CDR3 loop spans 14 amino acids. Germline CDR1 is KGHSH and CDR2 is LQKENI. After removal of 3 bases from V and 3 bases from J, the junction contained 4 bases not matched to a gene.

The chain carries TRBV28 and TRBJ2-7; TRBD2 matches 13 bases. The CDR3 has 15 residues. The V and J ends lost 4 bases and 3 bases, in that order; junction bases with no gene match: 3. CDR1 is MDHEN, CDR2 SYDVKM, per germline. The CDR3 coding sequence is TGTGCCAGCAGTTGGGGACTAGCGGGGAGCTACGAGCAGTACTTC. Residues: CASSWGLAGSYEQYF.

This clonotype counts as medium-sized. This chain uses TRBV7-8 with TRBJ1-1; weak D call: TRBD1 (5 bases). Germline lookup yields CDR1 SGHVS and CDR2 FQNEAQ. The CDR3 is 16 residues long. V shed 1 base and J shed 3 bases, with 15 bases lying between them. The CDR3 region is CASSLDTGMWDTEAFF. The CDR3 nucleotides are TGTGCCAGCAGCTTAGATACAGGCATGTGGGACACTGAAGCTTTCTTT.

The chain combines TRBV27 with TRBJ2-3; no reliable D call. CDR3 size: 14 residues. The germline V gene encodes CDR1 MNHEY and CDR2 SMNVEV (reference sequence). Trimming pared 6 bases from V and 8 bases from J, leaving 18 bases between. This CDR3 reads CASSRAHLSGTQYF. CDR3 in DNA: TGTGCCAGCAGCCGGGCCCACCTTAGTGGTACGCAGTATTTT.

The sample holds a few counts of this clonotype. The chain couples TRBV6-5 to TRBJ2-2; TRBD1 matches 7 bases. The CDR3 runs 18 residues. The trim removed 4 bases at V and 2 bases at J, leaving 13 bases unmatched. Per germline, CDR1 MNHEY and CDR2 SVGAGI. CDR3 loop: CASSSSDPGQLNTGELFF. In nucleotides, the CDR3 is TGTGCCAGCAGTTCCTCAGATCCGGGACAGCTCAACACCGGGGAGCTGTTTTTT.

This clonotype was recorded at least ten times. V and J are TRBV5-8 and TRBJ2-1; weak D call: TRBD2 (5 bases). Germline lookup yields CDR1 SGHTS and CDR2 YDEGEE. Trimming pared 9 bases from V and 9 bases from J, leaving 22 bases between. This CDR3 contains 14 residues. CDR3 region: CATEASWGEGEQFF. CDR3 bases: TGTGCCACCGAAGCATCTTGGGGTGAGGGTGAGCAGTTCTTC.

V and J are TRBV19 and TRBJ2-4; weak D call: TRBD1 (6 bases). The V and J ends lost 3 bases and 6 bases respectively, with 9 bases between them. Germline lookup yields CDR1 LNHDA and CDR2 SQIVND (reference sequence). The CDR3 covers 13 residues. CDR3 loop: CASSMQGPNIQYF. Here the CDR3 DNA reads TGTGCCAGTAGTATGCAGGGGCCAAACATTCAGTACTTC.

This clonotype has ten or more counts. The chain couples TRBV2 to TRBJ2-1, with D maybe TRBD1 (7 bases). V was clipped by 8 bases and J by 15 bases, with 23 bases between them. CDR1 and CDR2 (germline): SNHLY, FYNNEI. The CDR3 covers 13 residues. The CDR3 here is CASVGGVRQGSFF. As DNA, the CDR3 is TGTGCCAGCGTGGGAGGAGTAAGACAGGGCTCGTTCTTC.

This clonotype showed up many times. The J gene is TRBJ2-5, the V gene TRBV7-9; 7 bases match TRBD1. The J segment lost 0 bases and the V segment lost 4 bases, leaving 2 bases of the junction unmatched. The CDR3 is 14 amino acids. CDR1 and CDR2 from the germline V gene are SEHNR and FQNEAQ (reference sequence). CDR3 sequence (DNA): TGTGCCAGCAGCTGGGACAGTAACCAAGAGACCCAGTACTTC. Its protein is CASSWDSNQETQYF.

This clonotype has more than one count but fewer than ten. The CDR3 spells CASSSGLGTNTQYF. The CDR3 nucleotides are TGTGCCAGCAGCTCGGGACTTGGCACGAATACGCAGTATTTT. The rearrangement links TRBV7-7 to TRBJ2-3; D is possibly TRBD2 (6 bases). Looked up from germline, CDR1 is SSHAT and CDR2 is FNYEAQ (reference sequence). Trimming removed 4 bases at V and 7 bases at J, with 15 bases between. The CDR3 totals 14 residues.

By sample fraction, this clonotype is medium-sized. CDR3 in DNA: TGTGCCAGCAGCCCCGGGTCTTCGTACCAAGAGACCCAGTACTTC. This encodes CASSPGSSYQETQYF. The V gene is TRBV25-1, the J gene TRBJ2-5; unclear D gene. Trimming removed 6 bases from V and 0 bases from J, with 14 bases in between. The CDR3 consists of 15 residues. Germline loops: CDR1 MGHDK, CDR2 SYGVNS.

A note on this clonotype: With a much larger clone just one base away, this may be a read error. This chain joins TRBV2 and TRBJ2-1; TRBD2 matches at 7 bases. The CDR3 loop spans 16 amino acids. The germline V gene encodes CDR1 SNHLY and CDR2 FYNNEI. The CDR3 coding sequence is TGTGCCGGCAGCAGTCCTCTAGCGGAGATCTACAATGAGCAGTTCTTC. Translated: CAGSSPLAEIYNEQFF.

By frequency in the sample, this clonotype is medium-sized. The J gene is TRBJ2-5, the V gene TRBV20-1; 11 bases fit TRBD2. Germline V gene lookup returns CDR1 DFQATT and CDR2 SNEGSKA (reference sequence). V was clipped by 0 bases and J by 4 bases; unmatched bases: 4. CDR3 length: 15 residues. This chain's CDR3 is CSARDGLAGGETQYF. The CDR3 DNA reads as TGCAGTGCTAGAGATGGGCTAGCGGGGGGAGAGACCCAGTACTTC.

Many counts were recorded for this clonotype. J is TRBJ1-5 and V is TRBV7-9; TRBD1 agrees at 8 bases. V dropped 3 bases and J dropped 4; count of bases not matched to a gene: 5. The germline V gene encodes CDR1 SEHNR and CDR2 FQNEAQ (reference sequence). The CDR3 extends over 15 amino acids. The CDR3 DNA reads as TGTGCCAGCAGCTTGAGGGGGACAGGTAATCAGCCCCAGCATTTT. The encoded protein is CASSLRGTGNQPQHF.

This clonotype rates as medium-sized. The chain has TRBV12-3 or TRBV12-4 and TRBJ2-1; 10 bases are shared with TRBD1. There are 18 residues in the CDR3. The V segment lost 3 bases and the J segment 8 bases; nucleotides outside the gene matches: 16. CDR3 sequence reads: CASSFGIVDRDRGYEQFF. The DNA for the CDR3 is TGTGCCAGCAGTTTCGGGATTGTGGACCGGGACAGGGGTTATGAGCAGTTCTTC.

This clonotype was observed at least ten times. The V gene is TRBV27, the J gene TRBJ2-7; 7 nucleotides align to TRBD1. The V gene's germline CDR1 is MNHEY and CDR2 SMNVEV (reference sequence). With 5 bases clipped from V and 4 bases from J, the junction kept 14 bases outside the gene matches. The length of the CDR3 is 16 residues. Written as DNA, the CDR3 is TGTGCCAGCAGTCCATGGGGACAGTGGGCGAATTACGAGCAGTACTTC. Its translation: CASSPWGQWANYEQYF.

This clonotype was recorded at least ten times. V is TRBV29-1 and J is TRBJ1-4; TRBD1 agrees at 8 bases. The CDR3 runs to 12 residues. J lost 10 bases, V lost 7 bases, and 8 bases had no gene match. Germline V gene sequence: CDR1 SQVTM, CDR2 ANQGSEA. CDR3 bases: TGCAGCGGCCAGGGGGCTTTGGGAAAACTGTTTTTT. This gives the protein CSGQGALGKLFF. Full variable domain (rest looked up from reference TRBV29-1 and TRBJ1-4): SAVISQKPSRDICQRGTSLTIQCQVDSQVTMMFWYRQQPGQSLTLIATANQGSEATYESGFVIDKFPISRPNLTFSTLTVSNMSPEDSSIYLCSGQGALGKLFFGSGTQLSVL.

This clonotype is classed as medium-sized. V and J are TRBV7-2 and TRBJ1-1; D not resolved. Germline CDR1 SGHTA, CDR2 FQGNSA. Trimming cost V 4 bases and J 1 base, with 7 bases left between them. This CDR3 has 13 residues. CDR3 nucleotides: TGTGCCAGCAGCTACCGGGGGAACACTGAAGCTTTCTTT. Translated: CASSYRGNTEAFF.

This clonotype was detected only once. The chain carries TRBV4-1 and TRBJ1-5; D not resolved. Trimming removed 3 bases at V and 6 bases at J, with 18 bases between. The germline V gene encodes CDR1 MGHRA and CDR2 YSYEKL. This CDR3 comprises 16 residues. The CDR3 sequence is CASSHFTTQAGQPQHF. The CDR3 bases are TGCGCCAGCAGCCACTTCACGACCCAGGCAGGTCAGCCCCAGCATTTT.

This clonotype was seen ten or more times. The chain is built from TRBV12-3 or TRBV12-4 and TRBJ2-4, with TRBD1 identical over 7 bases. This CDR3 is 14 amino acids long. The V segment lost 6 bases and the J segment 3 bases; nucleotides outside the gene matches: 5. CDR3 protein: CASRPTGVKNIQYF. Here the CDR3 DNA reads TGTGCCAGCAGGCCTACAGGGGTCAAAAACATTCAGTACTTC.

This clonotype showed up many times. The CDR3 DNA reads TGTGCCAGCAGTTACGGGGTCCTGTACGAGCAGTACTTC. Its translation is CASSYGVLYEQYF. The genes are TRBV6-6 and TRBJ2-7; D uncertain. CDR1 is MNHNY and CDR2 is SVGAGI in the germline V gene (reference sequence). V lost 2 bases to trimming and J lost 4 bases, with 9 bases between them. CDR3 length: 13 amino acids.

This clonotype is medium-sized by share. The chain carries TRBV27 and TRBJ1-6; D perhaps matches TRBD1 (6 bases). The CDR3 covers 19 residues. The germline CDR1 and CDR2 sequences are MNHEY and SMNVEV (reference sequence). Trimming pared 4 bases from V and 3 bases from J, leaving 22 bases between. CDR3 sequence: CASSSDSINHPFYNSPLHF. Here the CDR3 DNA reads TGTGCCAGCAGTTCGGACAGCATCAACCACCCTTTCTATAATTCACCCCTCCACTTT.

This chain connects TRBV5-1 to TRBJ2-7, with D unresolved. The CDR3 sequence is 15 residues long. Germline values: CDR1 SGHRS, CDR2 YFSETQ. V gave up 0 bases and J gave up 2 bases, with 12 bases separating them. Here the CDR3 DNA reads TGCGCCAGCAGCTTGGGGTCGGAGATTCCCTACGAGCAGTACTTC. This sequence encodes CASSLGSEIPYEQYF.

The chain is built from TRBV6-6 and TRBJ2-7; possible D gene TRBD2, 5 bases. The V end was cut by 7 bases, the J end by 7 bases, with 17 bases between. This CDR3 spans 13 amino acids. Per germline, CDR1 MNHNY and CDR2 SVGAGI (reference sequence). The CDR3 region is CASKLTLEAEQYF. The CDR3, as DNA: TGTGCCAGCAAACTAACATTGGAGGCGGAGCAGTACTTC.

This clonotype was seen at least ten times. The rearrangement links TRBV5-5 to TRBJ2-1; possible D gene TRBD1, 5 bases. The V gene lost 0 bases and the J gene lost 4 bases, with 8 bases spanning the gap. The length of the CDR3 is 14 residues. Germline-derived CDR1 and CDR2 are SGHKS and YYEKEE (reference sequence). In DNA, the CDR3 is TGTGCCAGCAGCTTGGTTTGGACATACAATGAGCAGTTCTTC. It yields the protein CASSLVWTYNEQFF.

This clonotype was seen repeatedly, ten times or more. The chain links TRBV28 to TRBJ1-2, with a possible D match to TRBD1 (5 bases). From germline, CDR1 is MDHEN and CDR2 SYDVKM. Trimming stripped 1 base from V and 5 bases from J, with 8 bases between. The CDR3 loop spans 13 amino acids. CDR3 coding DNA: TGTGCCAGCAGTTTATTGGGGCGTTATGGCTACACCTTC. Its translation: CASSLLGRYGYTF.

This clonotype was detected many times. DNA of the CDR3: TGTGCCAGCAGTCAAGATTATCGGGGGAATGAGCAGTTCTTC. Its translation: CASSQDYRGNEQFF. J is TRBJ2-1 and V is TRBV6-6, with D possibly matching TRBD2 (6 bases). CDR3 length: 14 residues. Per germline, CDR1 MNHNY and CDR2 SVGAGI (reference sequence). The germline V and J ends were trimmed by 5 bases and 7 bases, with 15 bases remaining between them.

The genes are TRBV18 and TRBJ1-4, with D unclear. Trimming removed 4 bases from V and 8 bases from J, with 11 bases in between. The CDR3 totals 13 residues. The germline CDR1 and CDR2 sequences are KGHSH and LQKENI. This CDR3 reads CASSQGLGEKLFF. CDR3 in DNA: TGTGCCAGCTCACAGGGTCTAGGGGAAAAACTGTTTTTT.

This clonotype is termed medium-sized. The chain carries TRBV9 and TRBJ2-1, with 13 bases matching TRBD2. V lost 2 bases to trimming and J lost 4 bases; unmatched junction nucleotides: 3. Germline loops: CDR1 SGDLS, CDR2 YYNGEE. The length of the CDR3 is 16 residues. CDR3 amino acids: CASSVGTSGDYNEQFF. The CDR3 nucleotides read TGTGCCAGCAGCGTTGGGACTAGCGGGGATTACAATGAGCAGTTCTTC.

This clonotype has a count of ten or more. J is TRBJ2-2 and V is TRBV12-3 or TRBV12-4; weak D call: TRBD2 (7 bases). Trimming left V 2 bases short and J 6 bases short, with 19 bases between. This CDR3 contains 17 residues. Here the CDR3 reads CASSLLGGGPGSGELFF. CDR3 nucleotide sequence: TGTGCCAGCAGTTTATTGGGGGGGGGGCCGGGGTCCGGGGAGCTGTTTTTT.

This clonotype is deemed medium-sized. This chain uses TRBV7-8 with TRBJ2-1; the D gene could be TRBD1 or TRBD2 (6 bases each). Trimming pared 5 bases from V and 7 bases from J, leaving 15 bases between. The length of the CDR3 is 14 residues. Germline V gene sequence: CDR1 SGHVS, CDR2 FQNEAQ. The CDR3 nucleotides are TGTGCCAGCAGCGGAAGGGAAGGGGGGAATGAGCAGTTCTTC. This translates into CASSGREGGNEQFF.

Judged by abundance, this clonotype is medium-sized. The chain employs TRBV12-3 or TRBV12-4 and TRBJ1-6, with TRBD1 matching 7 bases. Trimming cost V 5 bases and J 7 bases; bases outside gene matches: 5. The CDR3 totals 14 residues. The CDR3 here is CASSTTGRNSPLHF. The DNA for the CDR3 is TGTGCCAGCAGTACGACAGGGAGGAATTCACCCCTCCACTTT.